These 31 T cell receptor beta chains share one sample of origin, sequenced in a study of T cell clones after liver transplantation. The repertoire was sequenced with immunoSEQ multiplex PCR; TCRdb's copy has only in-frame clones and lacks some. Of about 45,000 clones in the sample, 86% are singletons; the top ten hold roughly 2.7%. Sequenced here: CD4+ T cells from blood, sampled 24 months after liver transplant. The receptors here all came from a human patient who received a liver transplant. A share of the T cells may be of graft donor origin.

V usage is TRBV28 and J usage is TRBJ2-7; tentative D call: TRBD1 (6 bases). Per the germline V gene, CDR1 is MDHEN and CDR2 is SYDVKM. Trimming took 4 bases from V and 2 from J, leaving 9 bases between them. The CDR3 has 13 amino acids. The CDR3 is CASSSRGPYEQYF. The CDR3, as DNA: TGTGCCAGCAGTTCCAGGGGCCCCTACGAGCAGTACTTC.

This rearrangement joins TRBV5-4 to TRBJ1-2; D may be TRBD1 (6 bases). This CDR3 is 14 amino acids long. V gave up 0 bases and J gave up 0 bases, with 6 bases separating them. Germline-derived CDR1 and CDR2 are SGHNT and YYREEE (reference sequence). Written as DNA, the CDR3 is TGTGCCAGCAGCTTGGGACAGGCTAACTATGGCTACACCTTC. This codes for CASSLGQANYGYTF.

The chain couples TRBV15 to TRBJ1-3; D ambiguous. From germline, CDR1 is LNHNV and CDR2 YYDKDF (reference sequence). This CDR3 contains 17 residues. V was trimmed by 4 bases and J by 1 base, leaving 17 bases between them. DNA for the CDR3: TGTGCCACCAGCAAACCTCCCCGCCAGGATTCTGGAAACACCATATATTTT. As protein: CATSKPPRQDSGNTIYF.

This clone was detected once. The chain combines TRBV5-4 with TRBJ2-7; 7 nucleotides agree with TRBD1. The CDR3 covers 15 residues. CDR1 and CDR2 from the germline V gene are SGHNT and YYREEE (reference sequence). J lost 2 bases, V lost 4 bases, and 9 bases had no gene match. CDR3 sequence reads: CASSVNRDRTYEQYF. The CDR3 DNA reads TGTGCCAGCAGCGTGAACCGGGACAGAACCTACGAGCAGTACTTC.

The chain joins TRBV20-1 to TRBJ2-7; no reliable D call. Germline CDR1 and CDR2: DFQATT and SNEGSKA (reference sequence). This CDR3 is built from 11 residues. V lost 6 bases and J 2 bases, leaving 8 bases between the germline ends. CDR3 coding DNA: TGCAGTGCGAGATCTCCCTACGAGCAGTACTTC. It yields the protein CSARSPYEQYF.

The V call is TRBV6-5, the J call TRBJ2-7; maybe TRBD2 (5 bases). Trimming shortened V by 6 bases and J by 2 bases, and 14 bases separated the two germline ends. The CDR3 extends over 14 amino acids. Germline V CDR1 and CDR2: MNHEY, SVGAGI. CDR3 in DNA: TGTGCCAGCAGCCTTTCCACCGGGGCCTACGAGCAGTACTTC. Protein sequence: CASSLSTGAYEQYF.

The chain uses TRBV11-2 and TRBJ2-3; D may be TRBD2 (6 bases). Germline V gives CDR1 SGHAT, CDR2 FQNNGV. Trimming left V 1 base short and J 6 bases short, with 20 bases between. The CDR3 extends over 17 amino acids. The CDR3 loop reads CASSLGTFIRREDTQYF. CDR3 in DNA: TGTGCCAGCAGCTTAGGGACTTTCATTAGGAGGGAGGATACGCAGTATTTT. The whole variable domain, remainder taken from reference TRBV11-2 and TRBJ2-3, is EAGVAQSPRYKIIEKRQSVAFWCNPISGHATLYWYQQILGQGPKLLIQFQNNGVVDDSQLPKDRFSAERLKGVDSTLKIQPAKLEDSAVYLCASSLGTFIRREDTQYFGPGTRLTVL.

The chain carries TRBV18 and TRBJ2-5, with a tentative D call TRBD2 (5 bases). CDR3 length equals 14 residues. CDR1 KGHSH and CDR2 LQKENI come from the germline V gene. V lost 6 bases and J lost 0, with 11 bases in between. CDR3 DNA sequence: TGTGCCAGCTCCCTCCGGGGAGACCAAGAGACCCAGTACTTC. Amino acids: CASSLRGDQETQYF.

The V call is TRBV5-4, the J call TRBJ2-7; D may be TRBD1 (6 bases). This CDR3 comprises 13 residues. Trimming took off 6 bases at V and 3 bases at J, with 13 bases between the two ends. Germline CDR1 SGHNT, CDR2 YYREEE (reference sequence). CDR3 protein: CASNIKGDYEQYF. In DNA, the CDR3 is TGTGCCAGCAACATAAAGGGGGACTACGAGCAGTACTTC.

The gene calls are TRBV6-1 and TRBJ2-3; tentatively, D is TRBD2 (6 bases). The germline V gene encodes CDR1 MNHNS and CDR2 SASEGT. Trimming removed 11 bases from V and 6 bases from J, with 21 bases in between. The CDR3 has 14 amino acids. The CDR3 loop is CASSGDAGFDTQYF. The DNA for the CDR3 is TGTGCCTCCAGTGGAGACGCGGGGTTTGATACGCAGTATTTT.

The V call is TRBV5-6, the J call TRBJ1-1; no clear D gene. Germline lookup yields CDR1 SGHDT and CDR2 YYEEEE. The CDR3 runs 15 residues. The ends were cut back, 1 base at V and 2 bases at J, with 12 bases in the middle. The CDR3 region has the DNA TGTGCCAGCAGCTTGACTATGGGAGTTAACACTGAAGCTTTCTTT. Translated: CASSLTMGVNTEAFF. Complete variable domain (other parts from reference TRBV5-6 and TRBJ1-1): DAGVTQSPTHLIKTRGQQVTLRCSPKSGHDTVSWYQQALGQGPQFIFQYYEEEERQRGNFPDRFSGHQFPNYSSELNVNALLLGDSALYLCASSLTMGVNTEAFFGQGTRLTVV.

In regard to this clone: This same CDR3 is encoded by further DNA sequences in the sample. The gene calls are TRBV27 and TRBJ1-2; TRBD1 might be the D (5 bases). This CDR3 has 14 amino acids. Per the germline V gene, CDR1 is MNHEY and CDR2 is SMNVEV (reference sequence). V lost 4 bases to trimming and J lost 8 bases, with 17 bases between them. CDR3 protein: CASSSDISGRGYTF. The CDR3 coding sequence is TGTGCCAGCAGTTCGGACATTTCGGGGCGCGGCTACACCTTC.

The gene calls are TRBV5-1 and TRBJ1-4; 9 bases are a match to TRBD1. Germline V gene sequence: CDR1 SGHRS, CDR2 YFSETQ. The CDR3 totals 16 residues. Trimming cost V 4 bases and J 5 bases; bases outside gene matches: 9. CDR3 in amino acids: CASSPGTGLRNEKLFF. The DNA of the CDR3 is TGCGCCAGCAGCCCCGGGACAGGGTTGAGAAATGAAAAACTGTTTTTT.

In nucleotides, the CDR3 is TGTGCCAGCAGTGAAACCCTACTAGTTTCCGAGACCCAGTACTTC. Translating gives CASSETLLVSETQYF. The genes are TRBV6-1 and TRBJ2-5; TRBD2 might be the D (5 bases). The germline CDR1 and CDR2 sequences are MNHNS and SASEGT. Trimming cost V 2 bases and J 5 bases, with 15 bases left between them. The CDR3 spans 15 residues.

This clone was recorded a few times. The chain joins TRBV19 to TRBJ1-4; D is possibly TRBD1 (5 bases). Looked up from germline, CDR1 is LNHDA and CDR2 is SQIVND (reference sequence). Trimming left V 6 bases short and J 5 bases short, with 10 bases between. This CDR3 region has 13 residues. Here the CDR3 DNA reads TGTGCCAGTAGGGGGACGGGAAATGAAAAACTGTTTTTT. The encoded protein is CASRGTGNEKLFF. Variable domain in full (rest from reference TRBV19 and TRBJ1-4): DGGITQSPKYLFRKEGQNVTLSCEQNLNHDAMYWYRQDPGQGLRLIYYSQIVNDFQKGDIAEGYSVSREKKESFPLTVTSAQKNPTAFYLCASRGTGNEKLFFGSGTQLSVL.

The chain carries TRBV19 and TRBJ1-5; unclear D gene. The CDR3 sequence is 13 residues long. Germline V gene data show CDR1 as LNHDA and CDR2 as SQIVND (reference sequence). Trimming left V 4 bases short and J 5 bases short, with 9 bases between. The CDR3 DNA follows: TGTGCCAGTAGTAGCATACGGGATCAGCCCCAGCATTTT. It encodes CASSSIRDQPQHF. The entire variable domain, with the rest obtained from reference TRBV19 and TRBJ1-5, is as follows: DGGITQSPKYLFRKEGQNVTLSCEQNLNHDAMYWYRQDPGQGLRLIYYSQIVNDFQKGDIAEGYSVSREKKESFPLTVTSAQKNPTAFYLCASSSIRDQPQHFGDGTRLSIL.

The CDR3 DNA follows: TGCAGCGTTGGGTCTACTAGATTTTCCTACGAGCAGTACTTC. This gives the protein CSVGSTRFSYEQYF. V usage is TRBV29-1 and J usage is TRBJ2-7; perhaps TRBD2 as D (5 bases). V was pared by 4 bases and J by 1 base, with 14 bases between. The CDR3 consists of 14 residues. Germline CDR1 reads SQVTM; CDR2 reads ANQGSEA.

This chain joins TRBV6-1 and TRBJ2-7, with D unresolved. The CDR3 consists of 12 residues. CDR1 MNHNS and CDR2 SASEGT come from the germline V gene. Trimming took 5 bases from V and 4 from J, leaving 9 bases between them. The CDR3 here is CASSTLKYEQYF. The CDR3 DNA reads TGTGCCAGCAGTACATTGAAGTACGAGCAGTACTTC.

In this sample, this clone turned up a few times. The chain links TRBV6-1 to TRBJ2-7; weak D call: TRBD1 (5 bases). V gave up 4 bases and J gave up 3 bases, with 10 bases separating them. CDR1 is MNHNS and CDR2 is SASEGT in the germline V gene. The CDR3 covers 13 residues. CDR3 sequence (DNA): TGTGCCAGCAGTGCAGGTAGGGGCTACGAGCAGTACTTC. It encodes CASSAGRGYEQYF.

The chain uses TRBV4-3 and TRBJ2-5; D is possibly TRBD1 or TRBD2 (5 bases each). The CDR3 is 13 residues long. The V gene lost 4 bases and the J gene lost 2 bases, with 8 bases spanning the gap. Per the germline V gene, CDR1 is LGHNA and CDR2 is YSLEER. The CDR3 DNA reads as TGCGCCAGCAGCCTGGGACCTCAAGAGACCCAGTACTTC. The encoded protein is CASSLGPQETQYF.

The chain employs TRBV19 and TRBJ1-3; 7 bases line up with TRBD1. The CDR3 is made up of 15 amino acids. Per germline, CDR1 LNHDA and CDR2 SQIVND (reference sequence). V shed 3 bases, J shed 0 bases, and the junction held 2 bases outside the gene matches. The CDR3 region has the DNA TGTGCCAGTAGTATCGGGACAGCCTCTGGAAACACCATATATTTT. It is translated as CASSIGTASGNTIYF.

The rearrangement joins TRBV2 to TRBJ1-2; maybe TRBD1 (5 bases). This CDR3 contains 13 residues. Trimming cost V 2 bases and J 8 bases, with 12 bases left between them. Germline V gene data show CDR1 as SNHLY and CDR2 as FYNNEI. Written as DNA, the CDR3 is TGTGCCAGCAGTGAAAGGGGAGAGGTCGGCTACACCTTC. This encodes CASSERGEVGYTF.

The gene calls are TRBV5-1 and TRBJ1-2, with 8 bases fitting TRBD1. The germline CDR1 and CDR2 sequences are SGHRS and YFSETQ. V lost 4 bases and J lost 7; bases outside the gene matches: 9. The CDR3 spans 14 residues. The CDR3 DNA reads TGCGCCAGCAGCCTGGATCAGGGGGCGCTTGGCTACACCTTC. Its protein product is CASSLDQGALGYTF.

The rearrangement uses TRBV6-1 and TRBJ2-7, with D perhaps matching TRBD1 (6 bases). Germline V CDR1 and CDR2: MNHNS, SASEGT. The length of the CDR3 is 15 residues. Trimming took 0 bases from V and 2 from J, leaving 11 bases between them. The CDR3, as DNA: TGTGCCAGCAGTGAAGCTGGCGCAGGGGCCTACGAGCAGTACTTC. Its translation is CASSEAGAGAYEQYF.

The rearrangement uses TRBV7-9 and TRBJ1-6; 9 nucleotides align to TRBD1. CDR1 is SEHNR and CDR2 is FQNEAQ in the germline V gene (reference sequence). The CDR3 length is 15 residues. With V trimmed by 2 bases and J by 7 bases, 3 bases remained unmatched. CDR3 loop: CASSLTGGVNSPLHF. Written as DNA, the CDR3 is TGTGCCAGCAGCTTAACAGGGGGCGTGAATTCACCCCTCCACTTT.

For the CDR3, the DNA is TGCAGCGTTGTAACTAGAGATACGCAGTATTTT. It yields the protein CSVVTRDTQYF. The rearrangement links TRBV29-1 to TRBJ2-3; maybe TRBD2 (5 bases). CDR3 size: 11 residues. Germline CDR1 and CDR2: SQVTM and ANQGSEA. The V end lost 4 bases, the J end lost 5 bases, and 7 bases lay between the germline ends.

Note on this clone: The junction departs from the called germline gene at one end, perhaps through a read error. The chain uses TRBV7-2 and TRBJ1-1; possible D gene TRBD1, 5 bases. Germline CDR1 and CDR2: SGHTA and FQGNSA. The CDR3 contains 16 residues. CDR3 in amino acids: CASSLEPQGMSTEAFF. Written as DNA, the CDR3 is TGTGCCAGCAGTTTAGAACCTCAGGGTATGAGCACTGAAGCTTTCTTT.

The chain couples TRBV29-1 to TRBJ1-4; 9 bases line up with TRBD1. V was pared by 8 bases and J by 15 bases, with 10 bases of the junction left unmatched. The V gene's germline CDR1 is SQVTM and CDR2 ANQGSEA. CDR3 length: 11 residues. The CDR3, as DNA: TGCAGCTATACCCCCGGGACAGGGTTGTTTTTT. Its translation is CSYTPGTGLFF. Together with reference TRBV29-1 and TRBJ1-4, the CDR3 gives the full variable domain: SAVISQKPSRDICQRGTSLTIQCQVDSQVTMMFWYRQQPGQSLTLIATANQGSEATYESGFVIDKFPISRPNLTFSTLTVSNMSPEDSSIYLCSYTPGTGLFFGSGTQLSVL.

The V gene is TRBV5-1, the J gene TRBJ2-7; 9 bases map to TRBD1. V gave up 6 bases and J gave up 5 bases; unmatched junction bases: 9. Germline V lookup: CDR1 SGHRS, CDR2 YFSETQ. The CDR3 totals 14 residues. CDR3 in DNA: TGCGCCAGCACCAACCCGGGACAGGGCCACGAGCAGTACTTC. This translates into CASTNPGQGHEQYF.

The chain employs TRBV2 and TRBJ1-3; D is ambiguous. This CDR3 has 14 amino acids. Germline assignment: CDR1 SNHLY and CDR2 FYNNEI. Trimming stripped 7 bases from V and 0 bases from J, with 10 bases between. CDR3 in DNA: TGTGCCAGCACCGGCAGGTTCTCTGGAAACACCATATATTTT. This encodes CASTGRFSGNTIYF.

This chain uses TRBV28 with TRBJ2-7, with D maybe TRBD2 (6 bases). CDR3 length: 15 residues. Trimming shortened V by 4 bases and J by 8 bases, and 21 bases separated the two germline ends. Germline V gene sequence: CDR1 MDHEN, CDR2 SYDVKM. This CDR3 is CASSSTSSSGRKQYF. The CDR3 bases are TGTGCCAGCAGTTCCACCTCATCTTCAGGGAGGAAGCAGTACTTC.